This is a list of T cell receptor beta chains from one sample in a study of vaccination and CD4 T cells after COVID-19. TCRdb used MiXCR to reprocess the PCR reads, holding one entry per CDR3 protein. The sample lists approximately 15,000 distinct CDR3 sequences, around 43% occurring once. Antigen specificity for these receptors is unknown. The sequencing sample was made of CD4+ T cells from blood, cultured in vitro. The receptors originated from a human donor who had recovered from COVID-19. Both conserved end residues are part of each CDR3. The D gene is left open where the match is weak. The listing skips clone size in some rows; elsewhere it reads once, few, many or a size class.

TRBD2 . TRBJ2-7 TRBV5-5 CASSLGLASIEQYF TGTGCCAGCAGCTTGGGACTAGCGTCAATAGAGCAGTACTTC
TRBD2 once TRBJ2-2 TRBV11-2 CASSSISGRNTGELFF TGTGCCAGCAGCTCCATAAGCGGGAGGAACACCGGGGAGCTGTTTTTT
TRBD2 . TRBJ2-2 TRBV20-1 CSARYQPGLAEASNTGELFF TGCAGTGCTAGGTATCAGCCGGGACTAGCGGAAGCATCCAACACCGGGGAGCTGTTTTTT
. . TRBJ1-3 TRBV2 CASSGFRAETGNTIYF TGTGCCAGCAGCGGGTTTCGAGCGGAAACTGGAAACACCATATATTTT
. medium-sized TRBJ1-5 TRBV7-8 CASSLGGSQPQHF TGTGCCAGCAGCTTAGGGGGAAGTCAGCCCCAGCATTTT
. . TRBJ2-2 TRBV7-6 CASSLGVGNTGELFF TGTGCCAGCAGCTTAGGGGTGGGAAACACCGGGGAGCTGTTTTTT
. few TRBJ2-4 TRBV7-2 CASSGGQTIAKNIQYF TGTGCCAGCAGTGGGGGGCAAACAATAGCCAAAAACATTCAGTACTTC
. few TRBJ1-1 TRBV2 CASKGQAPTEAFF TGTGCCAGCAAGGGGCAGGCCCCCACTGAAGCTTTCTTT
TRBD2 . TRBJ2-3 TRBV10-3 CAISETTSGGSDTQYF TGTGCCATCAGTGAGACCACTAGCGGGGGGTCAGATACGCAGTATTTT
. . TRBJ1-2 TRBV29-1 CSVESNYGYTF TGCAGCGTTGAAAGCAACTATGGCTACACCTTC
. few TRBJ2-1 TRBV11-2 CASSLVRTANEQFF TGTGCCAGCAGCTTAGTTAGGACAGCTAATGAGCAGTTCTTC
. medium-sized TRBJ1-3 TRBV7-2 CASSLERGAGNTIYF TGTGCCAGCAGCTTAGAGAGAGGGGCTGGAAACACCATATATTTT
TRBD2 . TRBJ2-3 TRBV28 CASSPGLAYGTDTQYF TGTGCCAGCAGTCCGGGACTAGCGTACGGCACAGATACGCAGTATTTT
TRBD1 . TRBJ2-2 TRBV7-3 CASSIQGALLDGELFF TGTGCCAGCAGCATCCAGGGGGCACTCCTCGACGGGGAGCTGTTTTTT
. . TRBJ1-4 TRBV5-4 CASSPQGGTNEKLFF TGTGCCAGCAGCCCCCAAGGGGGTACGAATGAAAAACTGTTTTTT
. . TRBJ1-5 TRBV5-1 CASSPDGAGNQPQHF TGCGCCAGCAGCCCAGACGGGGCAGGCAATCAGCCCCAGCATTTT